These 31 T cell receptor beta chains came from one sample sequenced in a study of beta chain features in type 1 diabetes. Study-level points and caveats: When Type 1 diabetes patients were examined, their TCRB CDR3s proved moderately but significantly shorter in all four CD4+ subsets.

Their antigen targets remain unknown. All of the isolated RNA was reverse transcribed, so expressed TCRB transcripts were sequenced. Only in-frame clones appear in the TCRdb table, and some are missing; sequencing was by immunoSEQ multiplex PCR. The sample includes over 200,000 clones, roughly 10% of them seen just once. The sequenced sample consisted of naive CD4+ T cells from blood. Receptors originate from a man aged 25 to 40 with type 1 diabetes.

CDR3 in DNA: TGTGCCACCAGCAGAGGACAGTCGCGGATGTCTTCACCCCTCCACTTT. Amino acids: CATSRGQSRMSSPLHF. The chain combines TRBV15 with TRBJ1-6; D is perhaps TRBD1 (5 bases). The V and J ends lost 1 base and 9 bases respectively, with 16 bases between them. The germline gives CDR1 LNHNV, CDR2 YYDKDF (reference sequence). The CDR3 is made up of 16 amino acids.

This sequence joins TRBV2 and TRBJ2-1; D is unresolved. Germline V CDR1 and CDR2: SNHLY, FYNNEI. V lost 2 bases to trimming and J lost 6 bases, with 5 bases between them. The CDR3 extends over 12 amino acids. The CDR3 reads CASSEWANEQFF. CDR3 DNA sequence: TGTGCCAGCAGTGAATGGGCCAATGAGCAGTTCTTC.

V is TRBV5-1 and J is TRBJ2-1; TRBD2 matches at 8 bases. The CDR3 contains 14 residues. The ends lost 4 bases at V and 10 bases at J; junction bases unmatched: 10. The germline gives CDR1 SGHRS, CDR2 YFSETQ. The CDR3 DNA follows: TGCGCCAGCAGCCCGGGAGTGGGCGGGGGGGAGCAGTTCTTC. Translation: CASSPGVGGGEQFF.

The chain carries TRBV6-6 and TRBJ2-3, with 9 bases fitting TRBD2. The ends lost 6 bases at V and 5 bases at J; junction bases unmatched: 6. Germline CDR1 and CDR2: MNHNY and SVGAGI (reference sequence). The CDR3 is 14 residues long. The CDR3: CASRIAGAGDTQYF. CDR3 in DNA: TGTGCCAGCAGAATAGCGGGGGCAGGAGATACGCAGTATTTT.

The chain uses TRBV21-1 and TRBJ2-3; TRBD2 is the table's D call, not checked against the DNA. TRBV21-1 is noted as a pseudogene. The CDR3 totals 15 residues. CDR3 in DNA: TGTGCCAGCAGCTCGGGGACTCGCTTATCAGATACGCAGTATTTT. Its protein product is CASSSGTRLSDTQYF.

This sequence joins TRBV5-4 and TRBJ1-2; no clear D gene. The CDR3 sequence is 12 residues long. The V end was cut by 2 bases, the J end by 3 bases, with 5 bases between. Germline loops: CDR1 SGHNT, CDR2 YYREEE (reference sequence). The CDR3 loop reads CASSFRDYGYTF. In DNA, the CDR3 is TGTGCCAGCAGCTTCCGGGACTATGGCTACACCTTC. Full variable domain (remainder filled in from reference TRBV5-4 and TRBJ1-2): ETGVTQSPTHLIKTRGQQVTLRCSSQSGHNTVSWYQQALGQGPQFIFQYYREEENGRGNFPPRFSGLQFPNYSSELNVNALELDDSALYLCASSFRDYGYTFGSGTRLTVV.

The chain combines TRBV9 with TRBJ1-1, with 10 bases that match TRBD1. There are 15 residues in the CDR3. Germline loops: CDR1 SGDLS, CDR2 YYNGEE. The junction had 4 bases not matched to a gene; V was cut back by 4 bases and J by 1 base. CDR3 amino acids: CASSNRDRGNTEAFF. The CDR3 region has the DNA TGTGCCAGCAGCAACCGGGACAGGGGGAACACTGAAGCTTTCTTT. Complete variable domain (other parts from reference TRBV9 and TRBJ1-1): DSGVTQTPKHLITATGQRVTLRCSPRSGDLSVYWYQQSLDQGLQFLIQYYNGEERAKGNILERFSAQQFPDLHSELNLSSLELGDSALYFCASSNRDRGNTEAFFGQGTRLTVV.

The genes are TRBV28 and TRBJ1-1; TRBD1 aligns across 10 bases. Germline CDR1 reads MDHEN; CDR2 reads SYDVKM. The CDR3 sequence is 14 residues long. After removal of 6 bases from V and 6 bases from J, the junction contained 7 bases not matched to a gene. CDR3 residues: CASRKDRGYSEAFF. CDR3 nucleotide sequence: TGTGCCAGCAGGAAGGACAGGGGGTATTCTGAAGCTTTCTTT.

This clone was counted only a few times. This rearrangement joins TRBV7-3 to TRBJ2-1; D is undetermined. Germline V gene lookup returns CDR1 SGHTA and CDR2 FQGTGA. This CDR3 is 13 amino acids long. V lost 1 base and J lost 7, with 8 bases in between. The CDR3 DNA sequence: TGTGCCAGCAGCTTAAGAGCCGGGAATGAGCAGTTCTTC. Amino acids: CASSLRAGNEQFF.

This clone was observed a few times. This chain joins TRBV5-1 and TRBJ1-2; possible D gene TRBD1, 6 bases. The CDR3 is 16 residues long. Germline-derived CDR1 and CDR2 are SGHRS and YFSETQ. Between the trimmed V and J ends, which lost 0 bases and 2 bases, there was a span of 14 bases. CDR3 in amino acids: CASSLVGQLTNYGYTF. For the CDR3, the DNA is TGCGCCAGCAGCTTGGTTGGACAGCTTACCAACTATGGCTACACCTTC.

The chain recombines TRBV9 with TRBJ2-4, with a tentative D call TRBD1 (5 bases). CDR1 and CDR2 from the germline V gene are SGDLS and YYNGEE. This CDR3 contains 15 residues. Trimming took 0 bases from V and 3 from J, leaving 10 bases between them. The CDR3 nucleotides are TGTGCCAGCAGCGTAGATCAGGGCCGCAAAAACATTCAGTACTTC. It is translated as CASSVDQGRKNIQYF.

This clone was seen only a few times. The rearrangement uses TRBV27 and TRBJ1-1; 7 bases map to TRBD1. Trimming took 6 bases from V and 5 from J; bases not matched to a gene: 6. Germline CDR1 and CDR2: MNHEY and SMNVEV (reference sequence). There are 13 residues in the CDR3. In nucleotides, the CDR3 is TGTGCCAGCAGAAAGGGGGCGCGGACTGAAGCTTTCTTT. Translated: CASRKGARTEAFF.

This rearrangement joins TRBV7-2 to TRBJ1-5; no clear D. Germline assignment: CDR1 SGHTA and CDR2 FQGNSA. This CDR3 comprises 14 residues. V was shortened by 5 bases and J by 1 base, with 9 bases between the two germline ends. In nucleotides, the CDR3 is TGTGCCAGCAGCCCCTCGGTCAGCAATCAGCCCCAGCATTTT. Protein sequence: CASSPSVSNQPQHF.

V and J are TRBV19 and TRBJ2-3; 7 bases align to TRBD1. Germline-derived CDR1 and CDR2 are LNHDA and SQIVND (reference sequence). The J segment lost 2 bases and the V segment lost 9 bases, leaving 8 bases of the junction unmatched. The CDR3 covers 14 residues. DNA of the CDR3: TGTGCCAGCCGAGGGGGCTTTGTCACAGATACGCAGTATTTT. Translating it yields CASRGGFVTDTQYF.

This chain joins TRBV6-6 and TRBJ1-2; TRBD1 agrees at 7 bases. The junction had 3 bases not matched to a gene; V was cut back by 1 base and J by 4 bases. The CDR3 has 14 amino acids. Per germline, CDR1 MNHNY and CDR2 SVGAGI (reference sequence). The CDR3 spells CASSYYRGGYGYTF. The CDR3 region has the DNA TGTGCCAGCAGTTACTACAGGGGTGGCTATGGCTACACCTTC.

The chain carries TRBV18 and TRBJ2-7, with 8 bases identical to TRBD2. The CDR3 spans 13 residues. The junction had 8 bases not matched to a gene; V was cut back by 6 bases and J by 7 bases. Germline V CDR1 and CDR2: KGHSH, LQKENI. The CDR3 loop reads CASSDSGIREQYF. As DNA, the CDR3 is TGTGCCAGCTCGGATAGCGGGATCCGAGAGCAGTACTTC. Drawing the rest from reference TRBV18 and TRBJ2-7, the complete variable domain is NAGVMQNPRHLVRRRGQEARLRCSPMKGHSHVYWYRQLPEEGLKFMVYLQKENIIDESGMPKERFSAEFPKEGPSILRIQQVVRGDSAAYFCASSDSGIREQYFGPGTRLTVT.

This clone occurred a few times. V is TRBV11-2 and J is TRBJ2-3, with 7 bases that match TRBD1. After removal of 5 bases from V and 0 bases from J, the junction contained 5 bases not matched to a gene. The CDR3 runs to 15 residues. From germline, CDR1 is SGHAT and CDR2 FQNNGV. DNA for the CDR3: TGTGCCAGCAGCACCCAGGGGGTTAGCACAGATACGCAGTATTTT. This sequence encodes CASSTQGVSTDTQYF.

The V and J genes are TRBV27 and TRBJ2-7; 14 bases match TRBD2. Trimming at V came to 5 bases and at J to 5 bases, leaving 11 bases not matched to a gene. Germline CDR1 and CDR2: MNHEY and SMNVEV (reference sequence). CDR3 size: 17 residues. CDR3 nucleotides: TGTGCCAGCAGTCCGCGACTAGCGGGGGGGCTTCTGGACGAGCAGTACTTC. It translates to CASSPRLAGGLLDEQYF.

This chain links TRBV2 with TRBJ2-1; a weak D match, TRBD2 (5 bases). Germline CDR1 reads SNHLY; CDR2 reads FYNNEI. CDR3 length: 12 amino acids. Trimming pared 7 bases from V and 8 bases from J, leaving 12 bases between. The DNA for the CDR3 is TGTGCCAGCAAACCGGGGAATTATGAGCAGTTCTTC. It is translated as CASKPGNYEQFF. Looking up the rest from reference TRBV2 and TRBJ2-1 gives the full variable domain: EPEVTQTPSHQVTQMGQEVILRCVPISNHLYFYWYRQILGQKVEFLVSFYNNEISEKSEIFDDQFSVERPDGSNFTLKIRSTKLEDSAMYFCASKPGNYEQFFGPGTRLTVL.

This clone was observed a handful of times. The chain employs TRBV5-1 and TRBJ2-3, with 7 bases lining up with TRBD2. The V gene end was trimmed by 4 bases and the J gene end by 4 bases; junction bases not matched to a gene: 9. The CDR3 extends over 15 amino acids. CDR1 and CDR2 (germline): SGHRS, YFSETQ. The chain's CDR3 is CASSMRGFPPDTQYF. The DNA for the CDR3 is TGCGCCAGCAGCATGCGGGGGTTCCCTCCAGATACGCAGTATTTT. Together with reference TRBV5-1 and TRBJ2-3, the CDR3 gives the full variable domain: KAGVTQTPRYLIKTRGQQVTLSCSPISGHRSVSWYQQTPGQGLQFLFEYFSETQRNKGNFPGRFSGRQFSNSRSEMNVSTLELGDSALYLCASSMRGFPPDTQYFGPGTRLTVL.

This clone was detected only a few times. This chain links TRBV5-1 with TRBJ2-7; perhaps TRBD2 as D (5 bases). This CDR3 comprises 15 residues. Germline CDR1 and CDR2: SGHRS and YFSETQ. V was cut by 2 bases and J by 1 base, with 13 bases left in between. CDR3 in amino acids: CASSLYGVPSYEQYF. The CDR3 coding sequence is TGCGCCAGCAGCTTATACGGGGTACCTTCCTACGAGCAGTACTTC.

This chain links TRBV27 with TRBJ1-2, with 7 bases identical to TRBD1. Germline V CDR1 and CDR2: MNHEY, SMNVEV (reference sequence). The CDR3 is 14 residues long. V lost 3 bases and J lost 5; bases outside the gene matches: 6. This CDR3 reads CASSFTRQGYGYTF. DNA of the CDR3: TGTGCCAGCAGTTTCACCAGACAGGGATATGGCTACACCTTC.

The V call is TRBV5-6, the J call TRBJ2-7, with D hard to call. V gave up 5 bases and J gave up 9 bases, with 21 bases separating them. Germline CDR1 and CDR2: SGHDT and YYEEEE. This CDR3 comprises 14 residues. The CDR3 loop reads CASRSQDTHVGQYF. For the CDR3, the DNA is TGTGCCAGCAGATCTCAAGACACTCATGTCGGGCAGTACTTC.

This sequence joins TRBV13 and TRBJ2-1, with a weak D call TRBD2 (5 bases). CDR3 length: 16 residues. The V and J ends lost 1 base and 4 bases respectively, with 14 bases between them. Germline assignment: CDR1 PRHDT and CDR2 FYEKMQ (reference sequence). The CDR3 here is CASSLASGTTYNEQFF. The DNA of the CDR3 is TGTGCCAGCAGCTTAGCCAGCGGTACCACATACAATGAGCAGTTCTTC. Drawing the rest from reference TRBV13 and TRBJ2-1, the complete variable domain is AAGVIQSPRHLIKEKRETATLKCYPIPRHDTVYWYQQGPGQDPQFLISFYEKMQSDKGSIPDRFSAQQFSDYHSELNMSSLELGDSALYFCASSLASGTTYNEQFFGPGTRLTVL.

This chain connects TRBV4-2 to TRBJ2-5; TRBD1 matches 9 bases. This CDR3 region has 15 residues. Looked up from germline, CDR1 is LGHNA and CDR2 is YNFKEQ. V gave up 4 bases and J gave up 2 bases; unmatched junction bases: 5. The DNA of the CDR3 is TGTGCCAGCAGCCCCAGACAGGGGGTTCAAGAGACCCAGTACTTC. It translates to CASSPRQGVQETQYF.

In this sample, this clone turned up a few times. CDR3 coding DNA: TGTGCCAGCAGCATTGAGGGGGGGTACTACGAGCAGTACTTC. It translates to CASSIEGGYYEQYF. This sequence joins TRBV7-2 and TRBJ2-7; possibly TRBD2 for D (7 bases). V was shortened by 5 bases and J by 3 bases, with 14 bases between the two germline ends. Germline assignment: CDR1 SGHTA and CDR2 FQGNSA. The CDR3 length is 14 residues. The full variable domain, its missing parts supplied by reference TRBV7-2 and TRBJ2-7, is GAGVSQSPSNKVTEKGKDVELRCDPISGHTALYWYRQSLGQGLEFLIYFQGNSAPDKSGLPSDRFSAERTGGSVSTLTIQRTQQEDSAVYLCASSIEGGYYEQYFGPGTRLTVT.

This clone has just a few counts. A read error may produce the germline difference seen at one junction end. The chain joins TRBV7-7 to TRBJ2-1; TRBD2 agrees at 7 bases. Germline values: CDR1 SSHAT, CDR2 FNYEAQ (reference sequence). The CDR3 runs to 15 residues. For the CDR3, the DNA is TGTGCTAGCAGTCTGGGACCTCGGGGGGACGATGAGCAGTTCTTC. It encodes CASSLGPRGDDEQFF.

In DNA, the CDR3 is TGTGCCAGCAGCGTAGATCAGGGTAGCACTGAAGCTTTCTTT. This codes for CASSVDQGSTEAFF. The chain uses TRBV9 and TRBJ1-1, with a weak D call TRBD1 (5 bases). The CDR3 is 14 residues long. V shed 0 bases and J shed 4 bases, with 10 bases lying between them. CDR1 and CDR2 from the germline V gene are SGDLS and YYNGEE.

V gene TRBV5-1 combines with J gene TRBJ2-1, with TRBD1 matching 10 bases. CDR3 size: 16 residues. The V and J ends lost 0 bases and 8 bases, in that order; junction bases with no gene match: 8. The V gene's germline CDR1 is SGHRS and CDR2 YFSETQ. This CDR3 reads CASSLAPGQGRDEQFF. The CDR3 nucleotides read TGCGCCAGCAGCTTGGCCCCGGGACAGGGGAGGGATGAGCAGTTCTTC. The full variable domain, with the rest looked up from reference TRBV5-1 and TRBJ2-1, is KAGVTQTPRYLIKTRGQQVTLSCSPISGHRSVSWYQQTPGQGLQFLFEYFSETQRNKGNFPGRFSGRQFSNSRSEMNVSTLELGDSALYLCASSLAPGQGRDEQFFGPGTRLTVL.

The V gene is TRBV27, the J gene TRBJ1-5, with D possibly being TRBD1 (6 bases). Looked up from germline, CDR1 is MNHEY and CDR2 is SMNVEV (reference sequence). The V end lost 6 bases, the J end lost 4 bases, and 19 bases lay between the germline ends. The CDR3 spans 16 residues. As DNA, the CDR3 is TGTGCCAGCAGCCTGGGGGCCGGTGTAGGGAATCAGCCCCAGCATTTT. Amino acid sequence: CASSLGAGVGNQPQHF.

CDR3 protein: CASSYSQGWDPQHF. The CDR3 DNA reads as TGTGCCAGCAGTTACTCACAGGGGTGGGACCCCCAGCATTTT. The V gene is TRBV6-5, the J gene TRBJ1-5; 7 bases are shared with TRBD1. The CDR3 sequence is 14 residues long. V lost 0 bases, J lost 10 bases, and 6 bases stayed unmatched. The germline CDR1 and CDR2 sequences are MNHEY and SVGAGI.